This T cell receptor (beta chain) was captured by sequencing in a study of OX40 agonist ivuxolimab in advanced cancers. The overall study: Patients were treated with intravenous ivuxolimab, dosed at 0.01 to 10 mg/kg and infused every 2 weeks. Mean age approximately 55 years, range 23 to 79; around 80% male. Regarding the study as a whole: In CD8+ T cells, expanded clones were on average more numerous than in CD4+.

In this sample, this clone turned up once. The antigen is not known. Using immunoSEQ multiplex PCR, the repertoire was profiled, and TCRdb retains in-frame clones only, with some absent. This sample has 35,000 to 50,000 clones, with roughly 89% found just once. Drawing of blood for sampling happened at baseline, at cycle 4 day 1, and at cycle 7 day 1. The sequencing here drew on CD4+ or CD8+ T cells sorted from blood, taken in a trial of the OX40 agonist ivuxolimab. This receptor was identified in an adult with an advanced solid tumor such as melanoma, head and neck, liver or kidney cancer.

CDR3 loop: CASSFDGDYGYTF. The CDR3 DNA reads TGTGCCAGCAGCTTCGACGGCGACTATGGCTACACCTTC. The V and J genes are TRBV7-9 and TRBJ1-2; D not resolved. V was cut by 3 bases and J by 3 bases, with 8 bases left in between. The CDR3 has 13 amino acids. Per germline, CDR1 SEHNR and CDR2 FQNEAQ (reference sequence).